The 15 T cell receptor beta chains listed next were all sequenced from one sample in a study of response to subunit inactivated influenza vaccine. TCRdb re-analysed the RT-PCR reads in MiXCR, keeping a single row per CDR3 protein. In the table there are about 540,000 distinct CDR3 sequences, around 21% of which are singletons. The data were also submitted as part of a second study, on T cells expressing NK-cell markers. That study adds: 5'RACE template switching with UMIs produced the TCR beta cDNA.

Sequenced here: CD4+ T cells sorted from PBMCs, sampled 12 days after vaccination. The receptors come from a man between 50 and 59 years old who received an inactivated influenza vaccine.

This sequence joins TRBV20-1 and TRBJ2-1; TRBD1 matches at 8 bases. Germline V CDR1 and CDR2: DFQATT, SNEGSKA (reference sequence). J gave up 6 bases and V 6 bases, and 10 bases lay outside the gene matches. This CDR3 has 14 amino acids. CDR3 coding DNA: TGCAGTGCCGATGGACAGGGAGTGTCCAATGAGCAGTTCTTC. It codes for CSADGQGVSNEQFF.

In DNA form, the CDR3 reads TGCGCCAGCAGACGACAAGGAAGCGGGAGCTACAATGAGCAGTTCTTC. Residues: CASRRQGSGSYNEQFF. The V call is TRBV4-3, the J call TRBJ2-1, with 8 positions matching TRBD2. The V and J ends lost 6 bases and 3 bases, in that order; junction bases with no gene match: 10. Germline CDR1 reads LGHNA; CDR2 reads YSLEER. The CDR3 loop spans 16 amino acids.

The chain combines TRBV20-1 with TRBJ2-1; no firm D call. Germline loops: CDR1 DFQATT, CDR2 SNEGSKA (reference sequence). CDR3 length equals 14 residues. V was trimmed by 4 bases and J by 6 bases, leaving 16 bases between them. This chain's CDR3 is CSAKRRSVLNEQFF. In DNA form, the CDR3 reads TGCAGTGCTAAAAGAAGGAGCGTCCTCAATGAGCAGTTCTTC.

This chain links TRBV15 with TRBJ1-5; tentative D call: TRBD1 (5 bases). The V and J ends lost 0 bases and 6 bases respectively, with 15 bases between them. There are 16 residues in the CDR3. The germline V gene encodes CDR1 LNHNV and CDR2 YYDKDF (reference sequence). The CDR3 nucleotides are TGTGCCACCAGCAGAGATCAAGTAGGGGTTGGTCAGCCCCAGCATTTT. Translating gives CATSRDQVGVGQPQHF.

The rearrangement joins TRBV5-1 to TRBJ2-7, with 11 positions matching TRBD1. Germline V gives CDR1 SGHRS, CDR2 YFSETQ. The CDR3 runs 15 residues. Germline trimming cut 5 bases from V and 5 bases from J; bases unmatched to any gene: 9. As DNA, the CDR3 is TGCGCCAGCAGAGTCGGACAGGGGGCTTTCCACGAGCAGTACTTC. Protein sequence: CASRVGQGAFHEQYF.

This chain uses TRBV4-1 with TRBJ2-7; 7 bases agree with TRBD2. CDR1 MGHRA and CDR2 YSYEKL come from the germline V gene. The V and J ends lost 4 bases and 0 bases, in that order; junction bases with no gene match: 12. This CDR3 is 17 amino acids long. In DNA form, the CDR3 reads TGCGCCAGCAGCCGGGCCTTACGAGCGGGATCCTCCTACGAGCAGTACTTC. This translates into CASSRALRAGSSYEQYF.

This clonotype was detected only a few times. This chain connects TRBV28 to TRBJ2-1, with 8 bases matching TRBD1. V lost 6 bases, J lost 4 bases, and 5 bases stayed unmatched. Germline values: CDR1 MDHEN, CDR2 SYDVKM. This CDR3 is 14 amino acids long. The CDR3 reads CASRPRQGYNEQFF. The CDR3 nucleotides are TGTGCCAGCAGACCCCGACAGGGGTACAATGAGCAGTTCTTC. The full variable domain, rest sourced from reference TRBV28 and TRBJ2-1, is DVKVTQSSRYLVKRTGEKVFLECVQDMDHENMFWYRQDPGLGLRLIYFSYDVKMKEKGDIPEGYSVSREKKERFSLILESASTNQTSMYLCASRPRQGYNEQFFGPGTRLTVL.

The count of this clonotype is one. CDR3 coding DNA: TGTGCCAGTCTTGGTAGGTACAATGAGCAGTTCTTC. Encoded protein: CASLGRYNEQFF. J is TRBJ2-1 and V is TRBV19; D remains unclear. The CDR3 has 12 residues. The germline V gene has CDR1 LNHDA and CDR2 SQIVND (reference sequence). V was cut by 8 bases and J by 4 bases, with 9 bases left in between.

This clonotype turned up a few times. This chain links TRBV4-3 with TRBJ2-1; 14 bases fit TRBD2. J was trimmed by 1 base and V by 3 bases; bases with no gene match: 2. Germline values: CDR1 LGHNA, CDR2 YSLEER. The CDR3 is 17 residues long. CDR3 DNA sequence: TGCGCCAGCAGCCAGACTAGCGGGGGGGCTTCCTACAATGAGCAGTTCTTC. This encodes CASSQTSGGASYNEQFF.

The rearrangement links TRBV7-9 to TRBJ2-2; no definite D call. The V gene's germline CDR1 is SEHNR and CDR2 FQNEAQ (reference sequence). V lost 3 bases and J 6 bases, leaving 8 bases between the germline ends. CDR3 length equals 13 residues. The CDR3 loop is CASSLVGSGELFF. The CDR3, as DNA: TGTGCCAGCAGCTTGGTGGGGTCCGGGGAGCTGTTTTTT.

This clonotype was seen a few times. The CDR3: CASSFPPPSSYNEQFF. Here the CDR3 DNA reads TGTGCCAGCAGCTTCCCCCCACCGAGCTCCTACAATGAGCAGTTCTTC. V usage is TRBV5-5 and J usage is TRBJ2-1; D call uncertain. Germline V gene lookup returns CDR1 SGHKS and CDR2 YYEKEE (reference sequence). The length of the CDR3 is 16 residues. V lost 2 bases and J lost 0, with 12 bases in between.

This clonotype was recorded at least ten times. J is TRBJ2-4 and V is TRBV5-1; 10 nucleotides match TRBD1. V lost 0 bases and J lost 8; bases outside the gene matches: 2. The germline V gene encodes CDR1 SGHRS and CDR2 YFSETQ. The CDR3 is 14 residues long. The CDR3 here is CASSLEGQGDIQYF. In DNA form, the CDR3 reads TGCGCCAGCAGCTTGGAAGGACAGGGGGACATTCAGTACTTC.

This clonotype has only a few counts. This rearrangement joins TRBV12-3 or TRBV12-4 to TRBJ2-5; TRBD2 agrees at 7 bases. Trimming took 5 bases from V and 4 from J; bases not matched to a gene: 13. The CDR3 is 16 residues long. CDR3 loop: CASSPPGRADLETQYF. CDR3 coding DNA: TGTGCCAGCAGTCCCCCTGGGAGGGCCGACCTAGAGACCCAGTACTTC.

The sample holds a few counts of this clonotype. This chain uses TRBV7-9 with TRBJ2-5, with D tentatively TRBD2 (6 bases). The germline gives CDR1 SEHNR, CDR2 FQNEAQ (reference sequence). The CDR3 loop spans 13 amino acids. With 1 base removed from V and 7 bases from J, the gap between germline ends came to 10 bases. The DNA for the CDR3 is TGTGCCAGCAGCTTAGAAGGGACTGGGACCCAGTACTTC. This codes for CASSLEGTGTQYF.

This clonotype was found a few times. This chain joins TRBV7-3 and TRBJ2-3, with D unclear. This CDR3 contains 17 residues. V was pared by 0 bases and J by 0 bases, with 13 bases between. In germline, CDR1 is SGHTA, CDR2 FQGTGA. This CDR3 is CASSLTRTGPSTDTQYF. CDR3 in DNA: TGTGCCAGCAGCTTAACCCGGACCGGTCCTAGCACAGATACGCAGTATTTT.